This TCR beta chain comes out of a study of cytomegalovirus exposure and HLA in healthy donors. Study in general: Previous work identified roughly 120 million unique TCR beta sequences from around 180 million T cells. Counted in an early data release were about 85 million unique TCRs from HLA-typed donors.

CDR1 is LNHDA and CDR2 is SQIVND in the germline V gene (reference sequence). This CDR3 contains 16 residues. V dropped 4 bases and J dropped 6 bases, with 19 bases sitting between them. Healthy bone marrow donors supplied every sample. When sampled, the donors appeared nominally healthy, though they likely had unrecorded immune exposures. 13 Jbeta primers and 60 Vbeta primers were used for the PCR. Libraries were prepared by immunoSEQ multiplex PCR; TCRdb keeps only in-frame clonotypes and omits some of them. The repertoire holds some 250,000 clones, with 82% as singletons. The chain joins TRBV19 to TRBJ1-5, with D perhaps matching TRBD1 (6 bases). The sequenced sample was PBMCs. The clonotype was recovered from a woman aged 40 to 50 in good health and CMV-seropositive. CDR3: CASSTRGGAHSQPQHF. The CDR3 DNA follows: TGTGCCAGTAGTACCCGCGGGGGGGCGCATAGTCAGCCCCAGCATTTT. The full variable domain, with the rest looked up from reference TRBV19 and TRBJ1-5, is DGGITQSPKYLFRKEGQNVTLSCEQNLNHDAMYWYRQDPGQGLRLIYYSQIVNDFQKGDIAEGYSVSREKKESFPLTVTSAQKNPTAFYLCASSTRGGAHSQPQHFGDGTRLSIL.